The T cell receptor beta chain under discussion was sequenced for a study of shared clonotypes between healthy human individuals. Whole-study context: Each donor had three CD4 naive, three CD4 memory, two CD8 naive and one CD8 memory plate. Findings of the study overall: The study drew on few donors, limiting represented genetic and exposure-history diversity. Among non-shared clonotypes, generation probabilities were lower than among those shared by all four donors.

V was trimmed by 8 bases and J by 8 bases, leaving 23 bases between them. The germline V gene encodes CDR1 SGHVS and CDR2 FNYEAQ. The CDR3 is 15 residues long. This clone was found once. Antigen specificity is unknown. Sequencing used immunoSEQ multiplex PCR; TCRdb keeps in-frame clones, though not all of them. In the table there are 1.4 million to 1.5 million clones, about 96% of which are singletons. The chain is built from TRBV7-6 and TRBJ2-3; a possible D gene is TRBD2 (5 bases). Sequencing was performed on naive CD4+ T cells sorted from blood. The subset here: CD45RA+ positively selected. The source is a man aged 30 to 39 in good health. The CDR3 sequence is CASGELGAMLGTQYF. For the CDR3, the DNA is TGTGCCAGCGGCGAATTGGGAGCTATGTTAGGTACGCAGTATTTT. The entire variable domain, with the rest obtained from reference TRBV7-6 and TRBJ2-3, is as follows: GAGVSQSPRYKVTKRGQDVALRCDPISGHVSLYWYRQALGQGPEFLTYFNYEAQQDKSGLPNDRFSAERPEGSISTLTIQRTEQRDSAMYRCASGELGAMLGTQYFGPGTRLTVL.